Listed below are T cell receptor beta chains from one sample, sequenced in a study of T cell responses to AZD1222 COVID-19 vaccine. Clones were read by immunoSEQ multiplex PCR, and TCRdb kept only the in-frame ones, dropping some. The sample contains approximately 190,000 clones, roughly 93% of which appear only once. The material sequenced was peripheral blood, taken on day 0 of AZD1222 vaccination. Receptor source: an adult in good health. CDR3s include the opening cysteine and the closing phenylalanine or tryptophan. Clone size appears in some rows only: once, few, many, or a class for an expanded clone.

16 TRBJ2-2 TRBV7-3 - CASSSIAATNTGELFF
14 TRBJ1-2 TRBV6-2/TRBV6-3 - CASSLQGTNYGYTF
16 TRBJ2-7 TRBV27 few CASSRAGTGGTYEQYF
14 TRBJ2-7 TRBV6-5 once CASSYSLGLAEQYF
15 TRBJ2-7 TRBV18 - CASSPTDSSSYEQYF
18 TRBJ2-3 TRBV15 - CATSSYYGTSGGTDTQYF
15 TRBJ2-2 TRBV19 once CASSIRPGYTGELFF
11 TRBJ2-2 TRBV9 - CASKGTGELFF
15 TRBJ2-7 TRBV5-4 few CASSSGLASSYEQYF
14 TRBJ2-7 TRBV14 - CASSLAGANYEQYF
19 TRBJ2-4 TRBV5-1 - CASSLPEDRGLVGKNIQYF
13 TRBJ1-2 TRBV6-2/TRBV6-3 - CASCYRGDYGYTF
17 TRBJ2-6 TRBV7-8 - CASSAGQARSGANVLTF
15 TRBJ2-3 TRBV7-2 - CASTVGGRAADTQYF
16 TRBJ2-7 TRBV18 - CASSPVVFPVGYEQYF
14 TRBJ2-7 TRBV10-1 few CASSREQGVNEQYF
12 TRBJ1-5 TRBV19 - CASSIGNQPQHF
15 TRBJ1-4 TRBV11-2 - CASSFVARSHEKLFF
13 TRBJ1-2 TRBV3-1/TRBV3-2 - CASSQSGGRGYTF
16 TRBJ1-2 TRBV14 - CASSQDYGGRYYGYTF
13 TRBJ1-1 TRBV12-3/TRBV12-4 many CASSRDRERRAFF
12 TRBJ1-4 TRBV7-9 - CASSPGQAKLFF
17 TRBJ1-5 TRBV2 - CASSALGRGNLDQPQHF
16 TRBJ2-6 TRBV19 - CASSMISHSGANVLTF
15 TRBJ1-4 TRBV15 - CATSRARTGVEKLFF
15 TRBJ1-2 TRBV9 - CASSVGQGGFYGYTF
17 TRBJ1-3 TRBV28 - CASSETGGRGRRNTIYF
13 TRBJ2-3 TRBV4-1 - CASSGPRTDTQYF
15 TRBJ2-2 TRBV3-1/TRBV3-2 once CASSQVAGNTGELFF
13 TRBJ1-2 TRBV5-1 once CASSGQGNYGYTF
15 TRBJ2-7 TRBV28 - CASRPGQTLSYEQYF
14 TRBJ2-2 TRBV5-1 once CASSLDRNTGELFF
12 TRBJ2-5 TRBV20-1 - CSASSTKETQYF
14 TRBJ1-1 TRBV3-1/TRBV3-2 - CASSRWGDAEGAFF
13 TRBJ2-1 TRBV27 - CASSLGPANEQFF
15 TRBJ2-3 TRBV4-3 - CASSQVGDLTDTQYF
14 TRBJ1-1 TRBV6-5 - CASSYSLGNTEAFF
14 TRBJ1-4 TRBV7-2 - CASSSDGTNEKLFF
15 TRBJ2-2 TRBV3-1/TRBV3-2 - CASSVGGSDTGELFF
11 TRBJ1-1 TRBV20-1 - CSAPRGAEAFF